Described below is a single T cell receptor beta chain sequence and its context. It has no known antigen specificity. Base qualities were left out, and no much larger clone turns up one base away. The germline V gene encodes CDR1 GTSNPN and CDR2 SVGIG (reference sequence). The CDR3, from cysteine to phenylalanine, totals 11 residues. The DNA shown is the 33-base CDR3, in frame from base 1. A distance of 14 bases separates the germline ends of V and J, which lose 5 bases and 15 bases respectively. The data originate from a study of technical replicates of blood from a few donors listed by TCRdb under 2017. The receptor library was made with the immunoSEQ multiplex PCR assay. TCRdb limited this immuneACCESS table to in-frame rearrangements with V and J called. A share of clones is missing; checked studies link under half to unresolved V genes, and the rest is unexplained. The sample data list about 61,000 clones, and about 97% of these were observed just once. The ten largest clones capture about 0.19% of the sample.

The receptor was isolated from a human donor in good health. Input material: T cells isolated from PBMCs. The chain is assembled from TRBV30 and TRBJ1-6, with the identity of the D gene unclear. The CDR3 region has the sequence CAWGPTYSLHF. The DNA sequence is given as TGTGCCTGGGGGCCCACCTATAGCCTCCACTTT.